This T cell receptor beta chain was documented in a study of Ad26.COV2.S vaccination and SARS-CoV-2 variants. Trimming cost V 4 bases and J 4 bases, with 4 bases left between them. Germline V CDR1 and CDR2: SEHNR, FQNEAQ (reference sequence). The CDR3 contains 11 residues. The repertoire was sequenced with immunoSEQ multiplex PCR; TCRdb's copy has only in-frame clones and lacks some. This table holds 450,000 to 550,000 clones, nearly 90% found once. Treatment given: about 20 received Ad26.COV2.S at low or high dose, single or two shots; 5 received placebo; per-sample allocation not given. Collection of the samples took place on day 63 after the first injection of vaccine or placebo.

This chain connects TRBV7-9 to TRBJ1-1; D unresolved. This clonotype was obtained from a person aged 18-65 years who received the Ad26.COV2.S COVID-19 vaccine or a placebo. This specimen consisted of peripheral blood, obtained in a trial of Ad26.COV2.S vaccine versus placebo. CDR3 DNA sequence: TGTGCCAGCAGCTCGTTCACTGAAGCTTTCTTT. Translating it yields CASSSFTEAFF.